This T cell receptor beta chain emerged from a study of shared clonotypes between healthy human individuals. Method: immunoSEQ multiplex PCR; TCRdb's copy keeps in-frame clones and lacks some. The repertoire holds more than 2,000,000 clones, with more than 80% as singletons. The germline gives CDR1 SGHAT, CDR2 FQNNGV. With 1 base clipped from V and 10 bases from J, the junction kept 8 bases outside the gene matches. The CDR3 loop spans 15 amino acids. The gene calls are TRBV11-2 and TRBJ2-1, with 9 bases aligning to TRBD2. The receptor was derived from a man aged 18 to 29 in good health. Some clones in this sample may be carry-over from other donors' samples. The sequenced sample consisted of naive CD4+ T cells from PBMCs. Subset of the sample: CD45RA+ positively selected. The CDR3 bases are TGTGCCAGCAGCTTAGGGGGGACTAGCAATTCAGAGCAGTTCTTC. It specifies CASSLGGTSNSEQFF.